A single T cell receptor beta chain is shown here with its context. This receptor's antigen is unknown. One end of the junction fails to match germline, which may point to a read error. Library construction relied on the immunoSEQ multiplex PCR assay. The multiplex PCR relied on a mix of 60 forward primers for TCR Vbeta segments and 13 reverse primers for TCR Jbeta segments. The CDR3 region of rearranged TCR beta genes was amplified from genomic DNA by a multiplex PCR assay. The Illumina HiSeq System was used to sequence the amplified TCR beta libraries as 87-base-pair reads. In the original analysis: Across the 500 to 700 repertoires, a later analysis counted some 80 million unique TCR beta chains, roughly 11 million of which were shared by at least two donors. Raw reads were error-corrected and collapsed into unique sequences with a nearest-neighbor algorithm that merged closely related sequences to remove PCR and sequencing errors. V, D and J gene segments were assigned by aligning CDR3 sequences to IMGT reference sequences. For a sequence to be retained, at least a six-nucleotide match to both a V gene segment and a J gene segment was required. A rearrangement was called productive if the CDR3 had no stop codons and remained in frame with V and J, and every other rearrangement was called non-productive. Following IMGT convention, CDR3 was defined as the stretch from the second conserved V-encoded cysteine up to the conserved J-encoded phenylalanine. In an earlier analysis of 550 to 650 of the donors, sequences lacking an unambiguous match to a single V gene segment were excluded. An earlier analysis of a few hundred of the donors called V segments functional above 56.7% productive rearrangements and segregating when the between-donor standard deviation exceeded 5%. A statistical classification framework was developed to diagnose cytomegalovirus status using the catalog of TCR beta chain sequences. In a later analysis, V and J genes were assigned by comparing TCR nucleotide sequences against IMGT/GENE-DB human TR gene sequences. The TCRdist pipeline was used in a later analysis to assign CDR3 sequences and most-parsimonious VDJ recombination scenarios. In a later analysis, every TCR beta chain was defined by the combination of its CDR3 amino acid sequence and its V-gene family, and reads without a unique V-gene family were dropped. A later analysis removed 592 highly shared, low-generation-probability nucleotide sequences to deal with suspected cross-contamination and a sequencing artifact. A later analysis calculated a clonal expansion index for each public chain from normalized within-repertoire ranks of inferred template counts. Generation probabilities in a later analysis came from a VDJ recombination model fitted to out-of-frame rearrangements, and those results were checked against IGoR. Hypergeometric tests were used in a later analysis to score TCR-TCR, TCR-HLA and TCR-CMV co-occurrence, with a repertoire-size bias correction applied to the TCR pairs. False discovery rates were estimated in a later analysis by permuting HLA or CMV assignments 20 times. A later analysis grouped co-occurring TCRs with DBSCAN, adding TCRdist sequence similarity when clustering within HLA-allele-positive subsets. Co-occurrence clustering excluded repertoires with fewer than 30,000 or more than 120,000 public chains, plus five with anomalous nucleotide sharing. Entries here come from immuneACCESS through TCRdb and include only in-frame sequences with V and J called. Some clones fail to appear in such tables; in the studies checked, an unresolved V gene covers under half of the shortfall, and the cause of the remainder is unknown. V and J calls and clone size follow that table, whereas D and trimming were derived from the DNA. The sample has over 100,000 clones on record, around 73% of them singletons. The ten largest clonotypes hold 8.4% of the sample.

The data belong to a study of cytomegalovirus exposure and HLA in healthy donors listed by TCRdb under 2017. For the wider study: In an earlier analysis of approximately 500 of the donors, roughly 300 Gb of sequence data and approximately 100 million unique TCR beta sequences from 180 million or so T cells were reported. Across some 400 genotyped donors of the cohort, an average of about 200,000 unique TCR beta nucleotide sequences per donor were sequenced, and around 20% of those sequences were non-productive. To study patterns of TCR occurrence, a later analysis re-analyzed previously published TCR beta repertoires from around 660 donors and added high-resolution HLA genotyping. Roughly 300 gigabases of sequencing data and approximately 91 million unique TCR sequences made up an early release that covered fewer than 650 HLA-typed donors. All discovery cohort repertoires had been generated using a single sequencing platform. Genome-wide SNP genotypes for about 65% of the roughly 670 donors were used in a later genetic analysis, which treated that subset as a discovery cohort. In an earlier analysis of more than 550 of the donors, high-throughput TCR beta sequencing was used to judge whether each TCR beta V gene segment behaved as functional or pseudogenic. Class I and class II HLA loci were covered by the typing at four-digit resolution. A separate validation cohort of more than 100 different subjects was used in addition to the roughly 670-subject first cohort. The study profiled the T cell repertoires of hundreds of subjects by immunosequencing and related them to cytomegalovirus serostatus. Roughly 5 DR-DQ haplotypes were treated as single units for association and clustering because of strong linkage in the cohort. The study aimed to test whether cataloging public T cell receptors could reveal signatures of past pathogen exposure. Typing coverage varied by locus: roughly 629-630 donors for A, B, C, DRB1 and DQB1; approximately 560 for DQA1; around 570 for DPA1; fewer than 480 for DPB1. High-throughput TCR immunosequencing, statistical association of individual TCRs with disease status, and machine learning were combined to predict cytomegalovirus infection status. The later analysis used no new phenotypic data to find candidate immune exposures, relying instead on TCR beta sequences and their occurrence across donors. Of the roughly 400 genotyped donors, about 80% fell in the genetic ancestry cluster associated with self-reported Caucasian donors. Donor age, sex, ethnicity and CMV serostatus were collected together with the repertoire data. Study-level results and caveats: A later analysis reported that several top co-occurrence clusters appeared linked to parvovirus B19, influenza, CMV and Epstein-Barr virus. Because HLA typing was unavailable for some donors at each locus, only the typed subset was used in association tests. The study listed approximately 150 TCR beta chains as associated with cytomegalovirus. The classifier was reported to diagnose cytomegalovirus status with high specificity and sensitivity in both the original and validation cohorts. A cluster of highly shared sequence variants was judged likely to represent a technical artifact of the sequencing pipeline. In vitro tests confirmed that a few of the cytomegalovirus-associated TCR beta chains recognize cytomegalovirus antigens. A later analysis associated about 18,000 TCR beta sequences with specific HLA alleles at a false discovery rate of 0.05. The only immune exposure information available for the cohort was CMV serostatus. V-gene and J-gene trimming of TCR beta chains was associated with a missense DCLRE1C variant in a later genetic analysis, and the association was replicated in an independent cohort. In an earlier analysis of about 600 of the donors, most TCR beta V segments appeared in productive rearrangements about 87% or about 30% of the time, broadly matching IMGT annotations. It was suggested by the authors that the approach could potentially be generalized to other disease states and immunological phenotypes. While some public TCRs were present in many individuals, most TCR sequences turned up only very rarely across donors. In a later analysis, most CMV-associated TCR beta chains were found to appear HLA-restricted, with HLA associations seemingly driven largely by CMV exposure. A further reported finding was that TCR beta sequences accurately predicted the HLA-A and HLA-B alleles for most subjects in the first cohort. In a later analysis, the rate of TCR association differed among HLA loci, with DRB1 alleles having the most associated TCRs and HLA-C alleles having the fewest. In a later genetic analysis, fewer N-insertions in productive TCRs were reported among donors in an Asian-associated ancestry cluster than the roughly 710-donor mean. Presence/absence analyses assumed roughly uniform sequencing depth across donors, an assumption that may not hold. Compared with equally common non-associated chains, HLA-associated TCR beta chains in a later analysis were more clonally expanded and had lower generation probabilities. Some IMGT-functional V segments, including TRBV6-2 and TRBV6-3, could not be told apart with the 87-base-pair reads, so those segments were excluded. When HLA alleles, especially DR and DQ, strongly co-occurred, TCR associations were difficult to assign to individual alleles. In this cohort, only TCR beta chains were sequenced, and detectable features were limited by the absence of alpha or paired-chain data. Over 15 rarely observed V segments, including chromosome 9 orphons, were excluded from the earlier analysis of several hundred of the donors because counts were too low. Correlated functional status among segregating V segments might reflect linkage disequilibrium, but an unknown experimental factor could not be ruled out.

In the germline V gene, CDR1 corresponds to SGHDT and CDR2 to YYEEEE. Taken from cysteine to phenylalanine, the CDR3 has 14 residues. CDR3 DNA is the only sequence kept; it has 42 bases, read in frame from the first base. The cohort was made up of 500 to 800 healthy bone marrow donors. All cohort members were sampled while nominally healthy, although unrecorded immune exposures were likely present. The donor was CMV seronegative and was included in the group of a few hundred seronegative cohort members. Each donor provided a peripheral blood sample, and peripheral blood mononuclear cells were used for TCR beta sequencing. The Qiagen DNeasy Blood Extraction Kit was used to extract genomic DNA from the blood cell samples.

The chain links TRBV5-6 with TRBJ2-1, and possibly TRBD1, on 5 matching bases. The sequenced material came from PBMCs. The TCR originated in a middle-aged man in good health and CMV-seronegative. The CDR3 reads CASSLVQAYDEQFF. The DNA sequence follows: TGTGCCAGCAGCTTGGTACAGGCCTACGATGAGCAGTTCTTC.